This T cell receptor (beta chain) is from a study of human T cells and chemical hapten exposure. Study-level results: Alopecia in the donors means their immune response may deviate from healthy people's.

TCRdb analysed the RACE reads with MiXCR anew, one entry per CDR3 protein. Of roughly 260,000 distinct CDR3 sequences in the sample, approximately 8.6% were seen once. With 5 bases removed from V and 2 bases from J, the gap between germline ends came to 9 bases. CDR3 length: 13 amino acids. Germline V lookup: CDR1 MDHEN, CDR2 SYDVKM. Sample time point: pre-sensitization, week 0. Indicated treatment: therapeutic diphenylcyclopropenone sensitization with weekly scalp DPC. This clonotype has at least ten counts. Its target is unknown. This clonotype was sampled from a woman in her forties with alopecia areata. Some clones in this sample may be carry-over from other donors' samples. Sequenced here: whole blood, sampled in connection with sensitization to the hapten diphenylcyclopropenone (DPC). The rearrangement links TRBV28 to TRBJ2-5; D is possibly TRBD1 or TRBD2 (5 bases each). The CDR3 is CASSPGRQETQYF. The CDR3 DNA is TGTGCCAGCAGTCCGGGACGGCAAGAGACCCAGTACTTC.